Reported below is one T cell receptor beta chain. Original processing notes: Quantification of nucleated cells was approximated via reference gene primer amplification. The table came from immunoSEQ multiplex PCR; TCRdb's copy has only in-frame clones and leaves some out. D and trimming were read from the DNA, whereas the V and J calls and clone size are those reported in that table. The sample has 300,000 to 400,000 clones, around 85% seen once. The sample comes from a study of blood T cell repertoires in COVID-19. Overall study: T cells, B-cell-depleted T cells, or PBMCs provided the cDNA or gDNA that served as material.

V was clipped by 5 bases and J by 4 bases, with 21 bases between them. Germline-derived CDR1 and CDR2 are SGHAT and FQNNGV. The CDR3 is 16 residues long. The rearrangement uses TRBV11-2 and TRBJ2-7; D uncertain. Sequencing was done on a sample of peripheral blood. The clonotype originates from a human donor in a cohort sampled during active COVID-19. CDR3 coding DNA: TGTGCCAGCAGCCCGCTTAGAGATTCTTCGGGTTACGAGCAGTACTTC. This sequence encodes CASSPLRDSSGYEQYF.